This T cell receptor (beta chain) was sequenced in a study of vaccination and CD4 T cells after COVID-19. In germline, CDR1 is SGHVS, CDR2 FQNEAQ. With 1 base removed from V and 1 base from J, the gap between germline ends came to 5 bases. This CDR3 spans 14 amino acids. Treatment described: approximately nine-day PBMC culture with coronavirus spike peptide pools or control peptides (ViraFEST assay). Cultured CD4+ T cell DNA underwent sequencing with the Oncomine TCR Beta short-read assay. Each CDR3 protein gets one entry after TCRdb re-called the PCR reads with MiXCR. The sample contains about 19,000 distinct CDR3 sequences, roughly 50% of which appear only once. A note on this clonotype: The antigen is undetermined.

J is TRBJ1-5 and V is TRBV7-8, with D unresolved. This clonotype originated in a human donor who had recovered from COVID-19. The sample here was CD4+ T cells from blood, cultured in vitro, taken before SARS-CoV-2 vaccination. CDR3: CASSLGWSNQPQHF. The DNA for the CDR3 is TGTGCCAGCAGCTTAGGTTGGAGCAATCAGCCCCAGCATTTT.